One and the same sample provided the 27 T cell receptor beta chains below, sequenced in a study of cytomegalovirus exposure and HLA in healthy donors. 60 Vbeta and 13 Jbeta primers were used in PCR. Profiled with immunoSEQ multiplex PCR; TCRdb holds only in-frame clones, not every one. The sample holds about 160,000 clones, about four fifths seen once. The source material was PBMCs. These receptors came from a male donor in good health and CMV-seronegative.

The V and J genes are TRBV5-1 and TRBJ1-3; 9 bases are shared with TRBD1. The CDR3 runs to 15 residues. J was trimmed by 3 bases and V by 2 bases; bases with no gene match: 3. In germline, CDR1 is SGHRS, CDR2 YFSETQ. CDR3 in amino acids: CASSLQGASGNTIYF. CDR3 DNA: TGCGCCAGCAGCTTACAGGGGGCGAGTGGAAACACCATATATTTT.

V is TRBV15 and J is TRBJ2-3, with TRBD2 matching over 8 bases. Per germline, CDR1 LNHNV and CDR2 YYDKDF (reference sequence). V was clipped by 4 bases and J by 6 bases; unmatched bases: 12. CDR3 length: 16 residues. CDR3 amino acids: CATSISGAGESDTQYF. The DNA of the CDR3 is TGTGCCACCAGCATCTCAGGAGCGGGAGAATCGGATACGCAGTATTTT.

This clone turned up a few times. For the CDR3, the DNA is TGCGCCAGCAGCCCCTCATTCCACAGGGGGCGCTTCTTC. Its translation is CASSPSFHRGRFF. The V gene is TRBV4-3, the J gene TRBJ2-1; TRBD1 agrees at 9 bases. The CDR3 is made up of 13 amino acids. Germline trimming cut 4 bases from V and 16 bases from J; bases unmatched to any gene: 11. In germline, CDR1 is LGHNA, CDR2 YSLEER.

This chain connects TRBV5-6 to TRBJ2-5; 7 bases are a match to TRBD1. Unmatched junction bases numbered 6, after V lost 2 bases and J lost 2 bases. This CDR3 has 15 amino acids. The V gene's germline CDR1 is SGHDT and CDR2 YYEEEE. CDR3 in amino acids: CASSFRDSQQETQYF. CDR3 DNA: TGTGCCAGCAGCTTCCGGGACAGTCAACAAGAGACCCAGTACTTC.

The rearrangement joins TRBV30 to TRBJ1-2, with 9 bases matching TRBD1. The V segment lost 8 bases and the J segment 4 bases; nucleotides outside the gene matches: 5. Germline-derived CDR1 and CDR2 are GTSNPN and SVGIG (reference sequence). CDR3 length: 12 amino acids. The DNA of the CDR3 is TGTGCCCTCCGGGACAGGGCCTATGGCTACACCTTC. Translating gives CALRDRAYGYTF.

The chain combines TRBV28 with TRBJ2-4, with D possibly TRBD2 on 6 matching bases. Trimming shortened V by 1 base and J by 1 base, and 11 bases separated the two germline ends. The germline CDR1 and CDR2 sequences are MDHEN and SYDVKM. This CDR3 spans 16 amino acids. This CDR3 reads CASSLLEGRAKNIQYF. Written as DNA, the CDR3 is TGTGCCAGCAGTTTATTGGAGGGTAGGGCCAAAAACATTCAGTACTTC.

The chain couples TRBV2 to TRBJ2-4; D is unclear. CDR1 SNHLY and CDR2 FYNNEI come from the germline V gene. There are 14 residues in the CDR3. V shed 3 bases and J shed 0 bases, with 6 bases lying between them. CDR3 DNA sequence: TGTGCCAGCAGTGATCAGGTAGCCAAAAACATTCAGTACTTC. The encoded protein is CASSDQVAKNIQYF.

The chain carries TRBV9 and TRBJ2-3, with 7 bases that match TRBD2. Germline values: CDR1 SGDLS, CDR2 YYNGEE. V dropped 0 bases and J dropped 4; count of bases not matched to a gene: 8. CDR3 length: 16 residues. The DNA of the CDR3 is TGTGCCAGCAGCGTAGACGGGACTAATCGAGCAGATACGCAGTATTTT. This translates into CASSVDGTNRADTQYF.

The chain couples TRBV7-8 to TRBJ1-2; possible D gene TRBD1, 6 bases. V shed 1 base and J shed 0 bases, with 12 bases lying between them. Per germline, CDR1 SGHVS and CDR2 FQNEAQ. The CDR3 consists of 16 residues. This CDR3 is CASSLDRVFPNYGYTF. DNA of the CDR3: TGTGCCAGCAGCTTAGACAGGGTCTTTCCTAACTATGGCTACACCTTC.

This rearrangement joins TRBV27 to TRBJ1-6, with D maybe TRBD1 (5 bases). CDR3 length equals 14 residues. The V end lost 3 bases, the J end lost 10 bases, and 13 bases lay between the germline ends. In germline, CDR1 is MNHEY, CDR2 SMNVEV (reference sequence). The CDR3 bases are TGTGCCAGCAGTTTCCAGGGATTCGTCTCACCCCTCCACTTT. It codes for CASSFQGFVSPLHF.

This sequence joins TRBV4-2 and TRBJ1-1, with 8 positions matching TRBD1. Germline values: CDR1 LGHNA, CDR2 YNFKEQ. Trimming at V came to 1 base and at J to 3 bases, leaving 10 bases not matched to a gene. The CDR3 consists of 17 residues. The CDR3 spells CASSQARGRSYDTEAFF. The CDR3 nucleotides are TGTGCCAGCAGCCAAGCCAGGGGGCGATCTTATGACACTGAAGCTTTCTTT.

The rearrangement joins TRBV19 to TRBJ1-4; TRBD1 matches 10 bases. Losses at the gene ends were 6 bases for V and 8 bases for J; bases not matched to a gene: 6. This CDR3 has 14 amino acids. Germline-derived CDR1 and CDR2 are LNHDA and SQIVND (reference sequence). DNA of the CDR3: TGTGCCAGTAGACCGGGACAGGGGAGAGAAAAACTGTTTTTT. Its protein is CASRPGQGREKLFF.

This clone was recorded once. V and J are TRBV6-5 and TRBJ2-5; the D gene is possibly TRBD1 (6 bases). The V end lost 2 bases, the J end lost 5 bases, and 12 bases lay between the germline ends. The CDR3 totals 14 residues. Germline values: CDR1 MNHEY, CDR2 SVGAGI. CDR3 DNA: TGTGCCAGCAGTTACGTAGCAGGGGCTGAGACCCAGTACTTC. This encodes CASSYVAGAETQYF.

This chain connects TRBV7-9 to TRBJ2-3, with 14 nucleotides matching TRBD2. The CDR3 covers 17 residues. CDR1 and CDR2 (germline): SEHNR, FQNEAQ (reference sequence). V shed 5 bases and J 3 bases; nucleotides not matched to a gene: 7. CDR3 protein: CASSPRLAGGQTDTQYF. The DNA of the CDR3 is TGTGCCAGCAGCCCCCGACTAGCGGGGGGGCAGACAGATACGCAGTATTTT.

The rearrangement uses TRBV7-3 and TRBJ2-6; TRBD1 might be the D (5 bases). The CDR3 loop spans 15 amino acids. Deletions cut 5 bases from V and 4 bases from J, with 12 bases between. The germline gives CDR1 SGHTA, CDR2 FQGTGA. CDR3: CASSTTDLGANVLTF. CDR3 nucleotide sequence: TGTGCCAGCAGCACGACAGATCTCGGGGCCAACGTCCTGACTTTC.

The chain employs TRBV28 and TRBJ2-1; D perhaps matches TRBD1 (5 bases). This CDR3 region has 14 residues. CDR1 and CDR2 (germline): MDHEN, SYDVKM. Trimming removed 2 bases at V and 6 bases at J, with 11 bases between. The CDR3 region is CASSLGRRGNEQFF. DNA for the CDR3: TGTGCCAGCAGTTTAGGCCGAAGGGGCAATGAGCAGTTCTTC.

The chain recombines TRBV4-3 with TRBJ1-1; 7 bases are shared with TRBD1. With V trimmed by 2 bases and J by 4 bases, 10 bases remained unmatched. Germline CDR1 LGHNA, CDR2 YSLEER. This CDR3 spans 16 amino acids. The CDR3: CASSQFSGGLGTEAFF. As DNA, the CDR3 is TGCGCCAGCAGCCAATTTTCAGGGGGTCTGGGCACTGAAGCTTTCTTT.

The chain has TRBV11-2 and TRBJ2-7; 13 bases agree with TRBD2. The CDR3 is made up of 15 amino acids. Germline V gene sequence: CDR1 SGHAT, CDR2 FQNNGV. The junction had 7 bases not matched to a gene; V was cut back by 5 bases and J by 6 bases. In DNA, the CDR3 is TGTGCCAGCAGCGCTGGACTAGCGGGAGTAAGCGAGCAGTACTTC. Its translation is CASSAGLAGVSEQYF. The full variable domain, with the rest looked up from reference TRBV11-2 and TRBJ2-7, is EAGVAQSPRYKIIEKRQSVAFWCNPISGHATLYWYQQILGQGPKLLIQFQNNGVVDDSQLPKDRFSAERLKGVDSTLKIQPAKLEDSAVYLCASSAGLAGVSEQYFGPGTRLTVT.

This clone showed up just a few times. V is TRBV19 and J is TRBJ1-1; tentatively, D is TRBD1 (5 bases). Germline V lookup: CDR1 LNHDA, CDR2 SQIVND (reference sequence). The length of the CDR3 is 13 residues. The germline V and J ends were trimmed by 5 bases and 2 bases, with 9 bases remaining between them. The CDR3 DNA reads as TGTGCCAGTAGTTGGGGACTCAACACTGAAGCTTTCTTT. Encoded protein: CASSWGLNTEAFF.

The genes are TRBV27 and TRBJ1-5, with 7 bases matching TRBD1. Looked up from germline, CDR1 is MNHEY and CDR2 is SMNVEV (reference sequence). CDR3 length equals 13 residues. Losses at the gene ends were 5 bases for V and 7 bases for J; bases not matched to a gene: 5. CDR3: CASSATGVQPQHF. CDR3 coding DNA: TGTGCCAGCAGTGCCACAGGGGTCCAGCCCCAGCATTTT.

The J gene is TRBJ2-2, the V gene TRBV7-2, with D perhaps TRBD2 (6 bases). V shed 2 bases and J shed 1 base, with 11 bases lying between them. The germline CDR1 and CDR2 sequences are SGHTA and FQGNSA. The CDR3 spans 16 residues. This chain's CDR3 is CASSLLAGRNTGELFF. The CDR3 nucleotides read TGTGCCAGCAGCTTACTGGCGGGGAGGAACACCGGGGAGCTGTTTTTT.

A note on this clone: Germline is not matched at one junction end, which may reflect a read error. The rearrangement joins TRBV7-9 to TRBJ2-7, with 7 bases identical to TRBD1. The CDR3 totals 16 residues. Germline V lookup: CDR1 SEHNR, CDR2 FQNEAQ (reference sequence). The CDR3 spells CSSSTLTGKSHYEQYF. CDR3 coding DNA: TGTTCCAGCAGCACGCTGACAGGGAAATCCCACTACGAGCAGTACTTC. The variable domain in full, with the rest retrieved from reference TRBV7-9 and TRBJ2-7, is DTGVSQNPRHKITKRGQNVTFRCDPISEHNRLYWYRQTLGQGPEFLTYFQNEAQLEKSRLLSDRFSAERPKGSFSTLEIQRTEQGDSAMYLCSSSTLTGKSHYEQYFGPGTRLTVT.

This rearrangement joins TRBV28 to TRBJ1-5; D is unclear. CDR1 is MDHEN and CDR2 is SYDVKM in the germline V gene. V lost 6 bases and J lost 1, with 13 bases in between. CDR3 length equals 15 residues. As DNA, the CDR3 is TGTGCCAGCAGAGAATCGACGGGAAGCAATCAGCCCCAGCATTTT. This codes for CASRESTGSNQPQHF.

This chain joins TRBV19 and TRBJ1-5; D is possibly TRBD1 (6 bases). V lost 7 bases and J 2 bases, leaving 15 bases between the germline ends. CDR3 length equals 15 residues. Germline values: CDR1 LNHDA, CDR2 SQIVND (reference sequence). CDR3 region: CASTHSGGRNQPQHF. CDR3 nucleotide sequence: TGTGCCAGTACCCACTCGGGGGGGCGCAATCAGCCCCAGCATTTT.

V is TRBV6-6 and J is TRBJ2-3; TRBD2 might be the D (6 bases). Germline assignment: CDR1 MNHNY and CDR2 SVGAGI (reference sequence). The CDR3 contains 14 residues. V was cut by 5 bases and J by 3 bases, with 12 bases left in between. This CDR3 is CASSLRGMTDTQYF. Here the CDR3 DNA reads TGTGCCAGCAGTCTGCGGGGTATGACAGATACGCAGTATTTT.

This clone appeared a few times. The chain carries TRBV6-5 and TRBJ1-5, with 10 bases lining up with TRBD1. The CDR3 runs 15 residues. Per the germline V gene, CDR1 is MNHEY and CDR2 is SVGAGI. Trimming took 7 bases from V and 2 from J; bases not matched to a gene: 5. CDR3 amino acids: CASKRTGGGNQPQHF. The CDR3 nucleotides read TGTGCCAGCAAAAGGACAGGGGGGGGCAATCAGCCCCAGCATTTT.

In regard to this clone: A much larger clone is a single base away; this may be a read error. The sample has other DNA sequences that encode this CDR3 too. The chain is built from TRBV6-5 and TRBJ1-1; a weak D match, TRBD1 (6 bases). In germline, CDR1 is MNHEY, CDR2 SVGAGI. The CDR3 is 14 amino acids. Deletions cut 0 bases from V and 1 base from J, with 6 bases between. The chain's CDR3 is CASSYSTGNTEAFF. Here the CDR3 DNA reads TGTGCCAGCAGTTACTCGACAGGGAACACTGAAGCTTTCTTT.